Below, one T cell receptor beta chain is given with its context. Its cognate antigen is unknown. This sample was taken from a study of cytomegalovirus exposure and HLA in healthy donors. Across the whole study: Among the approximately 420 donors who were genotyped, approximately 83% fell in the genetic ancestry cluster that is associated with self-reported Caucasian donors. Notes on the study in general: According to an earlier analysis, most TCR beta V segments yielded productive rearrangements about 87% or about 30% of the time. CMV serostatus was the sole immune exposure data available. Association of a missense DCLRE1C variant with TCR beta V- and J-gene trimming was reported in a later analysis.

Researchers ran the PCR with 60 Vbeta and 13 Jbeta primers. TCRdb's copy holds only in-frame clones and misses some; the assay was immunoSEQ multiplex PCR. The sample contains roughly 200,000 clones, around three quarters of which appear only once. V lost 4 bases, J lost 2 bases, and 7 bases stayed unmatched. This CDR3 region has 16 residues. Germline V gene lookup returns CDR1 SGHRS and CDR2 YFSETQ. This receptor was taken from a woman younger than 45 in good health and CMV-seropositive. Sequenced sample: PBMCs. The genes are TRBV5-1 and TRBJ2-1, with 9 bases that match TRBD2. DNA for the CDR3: TGCGCCAGCAGCGGCGGTAGCGGGGGAACCTACAATGAGCAGTTCTTC. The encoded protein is CASSGGSGGTYNEQFF.